Following are 9 T cell receptor beta chains from one sample sequenced in a study of PD-L1 blockade in urothelial cancer. TCRdb's table, derived via immunoSEQ multiplex PCR, lists solely in-frame clones and lacks some. Here the sample spans about 95,000 clones, around 89% being singletons. Stated time point: pretreatment peripheral blood. The sequenced sample was PBMCs, obtained around atezolizumab (anti-PD-L1) treatment. The source is a man aged 55 to 70 with urothelial cancer.

The chain joins TRBV19 to TRBJ1-6, with D possibly being TRBD1 (6 bases). V shed 6 bases and J shed 8 bases, with 17 bases lying between them. Looked up from germline, CDR1 is LNHDA and CDR2 is SQIVND (reference sequence). The CDR3 totals 15 residues. The CDR3 DNA sequence: TGTGCCAGTAGGCTCCAGGGGCTGACGGATTCACCCCTCCACTTT. As protein: CASRLQGLTDSPLHF.

This chain links TRBV9 with TRBJ2-3; 13 bases agree with TRBD2. CDR1 and CDR2 from the germline V gene are SGDLS and YYNGEE. The CDR3 is made up of 18 amino acids. Germline trimming cut 4 bases from V and 0 bases from J; bases unmatched to any gene: 8. The CDR3 DNA reads TGTGCCAGCAGCCTCACTAGCGGGGGGGCGACTAGCACAGATACGCAGTATTTT. Its protein is CASSLTSGGATSTDTQYF.

The gene calls are TRBV15 and TRBJ2-7; possible D gene TRBD2, 5 bases. Germline V gene lookup returns CDR1 LNHNV and CDR2 YYDKDF (reference sequence). The V gene lost 1 base and the J gene lost 7 bases, with 14 bases spanning the gap. CDR3 length: 14 residues. The CDR3 bases are TGTGCCACCAGCAGAGGGGGTCGGGAAAAAGAGCAGTACTTC. Amino acids: CATSRGGREKEQYF.

Comment on this clone: Within the sample, other DNA sequences also encode this same CDR3. The chain couples TRBV9 to TRBJ2-3, with 7 bases fitting TRBD2. Germline lookup yields CDR1 SGDLS and CDR2 YYNGEE. This CDR3 contains 17 residues. J gave up 6 bases and V 0 bases, and 13 bases lay outside the gene matches. The chain's CDR3 is CASSVDGRLGGVDTQYF. CDR3 sequence (DNA): TGTGCCAGCAGCGTAGACGGGAGGCTGGGGGGTGTGGATACGCAGTATTTT.

The chain has TRBV20-1 and TRBJ2-1; no definite D call. The CDR3 is 11 amino acids. CDR1 is DFQATT, CDR2 SNEGSKA, per germline (reference sequence). Between the trimmed V and J ends, which lost 1 base and 9 bases, there was a span of 7 bases. This CDR3 is CSARANIEQFF. CDR3 in DNA: TGCAGTGCTAGAGCTAATATTGAGCAGTTCTTC.

This sequence joins TRBV5-1 and TRBJ2-7; a weak D match, TRBD1 (5 bases). The germline V and J ends were trimmed by 0 bases and 3 bases, with 16 bases remaining between them. This CDR3 is built from 16 residues. CDR1 SGHRS and CDR2 YFSETQ come from the germline V gene. The CDR3 loop reads CASSLGGATDFYEQYF. CDR3 DNA sequence: TGCGCCAGCAGCTTGGGGGGCGCGACTGACTTCTACGAGCAGTACTTC.

The chain couples TRBV5-4 to TRBJ1-1; the match to TRBD1 covers 7 bases. This CDR3 is built from 15 residues. Germline loops: CDR1 SGHNT, CDR2 YYREEE (reference sequence). Trimming took 3 bases from V and 1 from J; bases not matched to a gene: 6. The CDR3 here is CASSSPGTANTEAFF. The CDR3 DNA reads TGTGCCAGCAGCTCCCCCGGGACAGCGAACACTGAAGCTTTCTTT.

V gene TRBV2 combines with J gene TRBJ1-2; D not resolved. V was cut by 5 bases and J by 5 bases, with 15 bases left in between. There are 14 residues in the CDR3. Germline V gene data show CDR1 as SNHLY and CDR2 as FYNNEI. CDR3 residues: CASSFNNPTYGYTF. CDR3 nucleotide sequence: TGTGCCAGCAGTTTTAACAACCCGACATATGGCTACACCTTC.

This clone came up a few times. The chain recombines TRBV2 with TRBJ2-1; 11 nucleotides agree with TRBD1. Per germline, CDR1 SNHLY and CDR2 FYNNEI. CDR3 length: 15 residues. After removal of 6 bases from V and 6 bases from J, the junction contained 7 bases not matched to a gene. The CDR3 bases are TGTGCCAGCAGGAAAGGGACAGGGGGGTCCAATGAGCAGTTCTTC. It is translated as CASRKGTGGSNEQFF.